Included here is one T cell receptor (beta chain) sequence, with context. No antigen is known for it. Researchers ran immunoSEQ v3.0 at survey level. TCRdb's copy holds only in-frame clones and misses some; the assay was immunoSEQ multiplex PCR. The data show under 30,000 clones, with about 85% seen just once and 6.5% to 9% held by the top ten. This record belongs to a study of long-term antiretroviral therapy in people with HIV. Study outcomes and limitations: Post-ART, diversity grew, though it stayed under transplant donor control levels.

The CDR3 consists of 15 residues. V lost 5 bases, J lost 0 bases, and 2 bases stayed unmatched. Per germline, CDR1 ENHRY and CDR2 SYGVKD. The rearrangement links TRBV10-3 to TRBJ2-2; 8 nucleotides align to TRBD2. Here the sequenced sample was unsorted PBMCs, taken 3 years after starting antiretroviral therapy. The source is a man aged 40-55 years with HIV. The DNA of the CDR3 is TGTGCCATCAGTCTAGCGGGTGCGAACACCGGGGAGCTGTTTTTT. It yields the protein CAISLAGANTGELFF.